These 15 T cell receptor beta chains came from one sample sequenced in a study of human T cells and chemical hapten exposure. TCRdb re-derived calls from the RACE reads in MiXCR, one entry per CDR3 protein. Of about 64,000 distinct CDR3 sequences listed, roughly 11% were seen once; the top ten hold roughly 2.1%. Sample time point: patch test 3, about 24 weeks after DPC sensitization. The treatment denotes: therapeutic diphenylcyclopropenone sensitization with weekly scalp DPC. The sample was whole blood, taken in connection with sensitization to the hapten diphenylcyclopropenone (DPC). The receptors stem from a woman aged 30 to 39 with alopecia areata. Some clones in this sample may be carry-over from other donors' samples.

This clonotype was seen only a few times. This chain joins TRBV11-2 and TRBJ1-1; no firm D call. The CDR3 covers 14 residues. Germline CDR1 is SGHAT and CDR2 is FQNNGV. V shed 1 base and J shed 0 bases, with 6 bases lying between them. In DNA, the CDR3 is TGTGCCAGCAGCTTAGGAGAACTGAACACTGAAGCTTTCTTT. Translated, it gives CASSLGELNTEAFF.

This clonotype was recorded many times. Written as DNA, the CDR3 is TGCGCCAGCAGCCAAACTCGGACTAGCGGTAGCACAGATACGCAGTATTTT. This sequence encodes CASSQTRTSGSTDTQYF. The chain is built from TRBV4-3 and TRBJ2-3; 10 bases map to TRBD2. With 2 bases clipped from V and 0 bases from J, the junction kept 5 bases outside the gene matches. Germline-derived CDR1 and CDR2 are LGHNA and YSLEER. The CDR3 contains 17 residues.

This clonotype was recorded a few times. J is TRBJ1-2 and V is TRBV3-1; TRBD1 matches 9 bases. The J segment lost 8 bases and the V segment lost 10 bases, leaving 8 bases of the junction unmatched. The CDR3 sequence is 12 residues long. The germline CDR1 and CDR2 sequences are LGHDT and YNNKEL (reference sequence). The CDR3 sequence: CATQQGAYGYTF. The CDR3 coding sequence is TGTGCCACCCAACAGGGGGCTTACGGCTACACCTTC.

The table lists this clonotype with many counts. The chain has TRBV6-2 or TRBV6-3 and TRBJ2-6; D might be TRBD2 (5 bases). CDR1 is MNHEY and CDR2 is SVGEGT in the germline V gene. Trimming removed 6 bases from V and 0 bases from J, with 12 bases in between. The CDR3 runs 16 residues. The DNA for the CDR3 is TGTGCCAGCAGCTCCATGGGGAGCTCTGGGGCCAACGTCCTGACTTTC. This gives the protein CASSSMGSSGANVLTF.

This clonotype was seen at least ten times. CDR3 sequence: CASSWDRQETQYF. The CDR3 DNA is TGTGCCAGCAGCTGGGACAGACAAGAGACCCAGTACTTC. The chain carries TRBV5-6 and TRBJ2-5; TRBD1 aligns across 7 bases. Germline CDR1 reads SGHDT; CDR2 reads YYEEEE. After removal of 3 bases from V and 2 bases from J, the junction contained 1 base not matched to a gene. This CDR3 is built from 13 residues.

This clonotype was counted at least ten times. CDR3 in amino acids: CASSQDLGLASYEQYF. CDR3 coding DNA: TGTGCCAGCAGCCAAGATCTTGGGCTAGCGAGCTACGAGCAGTACTTC. The genes are TRBV3-1 and TRBJ2-7, with D possibly being TRBD2 (6 bases). This CDR3 region has 16 residues. V was pared by 0 bases and J by 3 bases, with 15 bases between. Germline V gene data show CDR1 as LGHDT and CDR2 as YNNKEL (reference sequence).

V gene TRBV4-3 combines with J gene TRBJ1-2, with 7 bases matching TRBD1. The V segment lost 3 bases and the J segment 4 bases; nucleotides outside the gene matches: 8. CDR3 size: 15 residues. Looked up from germline, CDR1 is LGHNA and CDR2 is YSLEER. The CDR3: CASSQGDRAVYGYTF. In DNA, the CDR3 is TGCGCCAGCAGCCAGGGCGACAGGGCCGTCTATGGCTACACCTTC.

This sequence joins TRBV7-6 and TRBJ1-6; the match to TRBD1 covers 7 bases. The CDR3 covers 18 residues. Germline CDR1 and CDR2: SGHVS and FNYEAQ. V shed 0 bases, J shed 0 bases, and the junction held 5 bases outside the gene matches. CDR3 in amino acids: CASSLARGQSSYNSPLHF. The CDR3 DNA sequence: TGTGCCAGCAGCTTAGCAAGGGGACAGAGCTCCTATAATTCACCCCTCCACTTT.

The sample holds many counts of this clonotype. This rearrangement joins TRBV5-4 to TRBJ2-5; 13 positions agree with TRBD2. V dropped 1 base and J dropped 4; count of bases not matched to a gene: 1. This CDR3 is 15 amino acids long. In germline, CDR1 is SGHNT, CDR2 YYREEE (reference sequence). CDR3 amino acids: CASSLRLAGGETQYF. For the CDR3, the DNA is TGTGCCAGCAGCTTGAGACTAGCGGGGGGAGAGACCCAGTACTTC.

This clonotype occurred a few times. This chain links TRBV18 with TRBJ2-1; TRBD1 is a possible D gene (6 bases). Germline V gene sequence: CDR1 KGHSH, CDR2 LQKENI. The CDR3 consists of 15 residues. The germline V and J ends were trimmed by 3 bases and 4 bases, with 13 bases remaining between them. The CDR3: CASSPSPDRYNEQFF. In nucleotides, the CDR3 is TGTGCCAGCTCACCCTCTCCCGACAGGTACAATGAGCAGTTCTTC.

This clonotype showed up many times. The V and J genes are TRBV9 and TRBJ2-5; D uncertain. Trimming left V 0 bases short and J 4 bases short, with 10 bases between. The CDR3 consists of 14 residues. CDR1 and CDR2 from the germline V gene are SGDLS and YYNGEE. The CDR3 is CASSVDPRSETQYF. DNA of the CDR3: TGTGCCAGCAGCGTAGATCCCCGATCAGAGACCCAGTACTTC.

The chain uses TRBV20-1 and TRBJ1-1; D remains unclear. The CDR3 is made up of 12 amino acids. CDR1 is DFQATT and CDR2 is SNEGSKA in the germline V gene (reference sequence). Trimming removed 3 bases from V and 1 base from J, with 6 bases in between. CDR3 sequence reads: CSASGGNTEAFF. CDR3 DNA: TGCAGTGCTAGTGGCGGGAACACTGAAGCTTTCTTT.

The chain joins TRBV29-1 to TRBJ2-1; 10 bases match TRBD1. V lost 2 bases, J lost 7 bases, and 8 bases stayed unmatched. The CDR3 length is 15 residues. CDR1 and CDR2 from the germline V gene are SQVTM and ANQGSEA. The CDR3 DNA follows: TGCAGCGTTGAAATTGGGACAGGGGTAAGGAATGAGCAGTTCTTC. Encoded protein: CSVEIGTGVRNEQFF.

The chain couples TRBV20-1 to TRBJ1-1; TRBD1 agrees at 8 bases. Per germline, CDR1 DFQATT and CDR2 SNEGSKA (reference sequence). There are 10 residues in the CDR3. CDR3 DNA sequence: TGCAGCGGACAGGGCACTGAAGCTTTCTTT. Protein product: CSGQGTEAFF.

The sample holds a few counts of this clonotype. The chain joins TRBV20-1 to TRBJ1-2; D not resolved. V was cut by 5 bases and J by 2 bases, with 9 bases left in between. Germline assignment: CDR1 DFQATT and CDR2 SNEGSKA (reference sequence). The CDR3 sequence is 12 residues long. In DNA form, the CDR3 reads TGCAGTGCTTCCGACGGGAACTATGGCTACACCTTC. Protein product: CSASDGNYGYTF.